Sequencing of this T cell receptor beta chain was carried out in a study of Ad26.COV2.S vaccination and SARS-CoV-2 variants. Findings of the study overall: In TCR breadth and depth analyses, total T cell responses may have been underestimated. It was vaccine recipients, not placebo recipients, who had the higher spike-specific TCR breadth.

Libraries were prepared by immunoSEQ multiplex PCR; TCRdb keeps only in-frame clonotypes and omits some of them. The sample includes some 390,000 clones, 75% to 90% of them seen just once. With respect to this clone: Its antigen is unknown.

Treatment described: around 19 received Ad26.COV2.S at low or high dose, single or two shots; a few received placebo; per-sample allocation not given. Sampling was performed 63 days after the first vaccine or placebo injection. An adult donor aged 18-55 years was enrolled in Boston. The germline V gene encodes CDR1 KGHSH and CDR2 LQKENI. This CDR3 is built from 17 residues. J gave up 5 bases and V 6 bases, and 11 bases lay outside the gene matches. The chain carries TRBV18 and TRBJ1-6; 9 nucleotides line up with TRBD1. The origin of this receptor is a person between 18 and 59 years old who received the Ad26.COV2.S COVID-19 vaccine or a placebo. The starting material was peripheral blood, obtained in a trial of Ad26.COV2.S vaccine versus placebo. The CDR3: CASSREEGQGHNSPLHF. As DNA, the CDR3 is TGTGCCAGCTCTCGGGAGGAGGGACAGGGACATAATTCACCCCTCCACTTT. Using reference TRBV18 and TRBJ1-6 for the parts outside the CDR3, the full variable domain is NAGVMQNPRHLVRRRGQEARLRCSPMKGHSHVYWYRQLPEEGLKFMVYLQKENIIDESGMPKERFSAEFPKEGPSILRIQQVVRGDSAAYFCASSREEGQGHNSPLHFGNGTRLTVT.